This T cell receptor beta chain was recorded in a study of T cell responses to AZD1222 COVID-19 vaccine. Study outcomes and limitations: With two AZD1222 doses given, Spike-specific TCR breadth and depth both rose.

The CDR3 is 15 residues long. Germline V gene sequence: CDR1 SNHLY, CDR2 FYNNEI. Losses at the gene ends were 10 bases for V and 6 bases for J; bases not matched to a gene: 10. Repertoires were generated with immunoSEQ multiplex PCR, while TCRdb's copy carries only in-frame clones and drops some. The sample holds some 130,000 clones, approximately 85% seen once. On this clone: Its matching antigen is unknown.

The source material was peripheral blood, sampled on day 0 of AZD1222 vaccination. V is TRBV2 and J is TRBJ2-2; 11 nucleotides agree with TRBD2. The sequence was collected from an adult in good health. CDR3: CATPGLAGLAGELFF. CDR3 in DNA: TGTGCCACCCCCGGACTAGCGGGTCTAGCCGGGGAGCTGTTTTTT.